A selection of T cell receptor beta chains follows, all from one sample in a study of T cell repertoires in aging, cancer and after chemotherapy. A single record per CDR3 protein comes from TCRdb applying MiXCR to the multiplex PCR reads. The sample includes several thousand distinct CDR3 sequences, less than 35% of them seen just once. Sample: blood. The receptors were gathered from a human donor with a solid tumor. Both conserved end residues are part of each CDR3.

TRBV19 | CASSIVSLWTGNTIYF
TRBV19 | CASSFRDRGYGYTF
TRBV6-6 | CASSGMDYGANVLTF
TRBV7-2 | CASSRLGSYEQYF
TRBV29-1 | CSVEETGFRGANVLTF
TRBV20-1 | CSASPGAGAGDTQYF
TRBV29-1 | CSVVGSGELFF
TRBV20-1 | CSARDVRRLSGNTIYF
TRBV20-1 | CSATLRDEQFF
TRBV11-1 | CASSSGTGGRPQETQYF
TRBV12-3/TRBV12-4 | CASSPDRSGTNVLTF
TRBV6-5 | CASSTRSGIGETQYF
TRBV5-1 | CASSGTGGRNEKLFF
TRBV4-3 | CASSQGGGQGAYEQYF
TRBV6-1 | CASRAGGANVLTF
TRBV15 | CATSRVRLGTAHGVNTDTQYF
TRBV5-8 | CASSLGAGLKETQYF
TRBV7-2 | CASSLVSPDTQYF
TRBV6-5 | CASSDNAYGYTF
TRBV20-1 | CSAEGLGSRTEQFF
TRBV7-6 | CASSQVGTRGGYTF
TRBV7-2 | CASSLVTRDREGSYNSPLHF
TRBV6-5 | CAGEGAEDTIYF
TRBV7-2 | CASSLAVTLNTEAFF
TRBV18 | CASSPEGGRSNQPQHF
TRBV13 | CASSLRGGSRDGGSQPQHF
TRBV20-1 | CSAEILAGDQQYF
TRBV13 | CASSYQGPLAKNIQYF
TRBV27 | CASSSPGLLLATDTQYF
TRBV19 | CASNSRQGRFTEAFF
TRBV6-6 | CASSLDGTGIYGYTF
TRBV20-1 | CSATPRGGMYGANVLTF
TRBV10-3 | CATSMGTSGSTDTQYF
TRBV6-2/TRBV6-3 | CASSRLAGERNEQFF
TRBV19 | CASSIDAGATNTEAFF
TRBV7-2 | CASSGGNQETQYF
TRBV6-2/TRBV6-3 | CASSRDWNTGELFF
TRBV12-3/TRBV12-4 | CASSPDRSGANVLTF
TRBV18 | CASSPFGQGSYEQYF
TRBV27 | CASSSGIGNTIYF
TRBV12-3/TRBV12-4 | CASTVRGQGAKTGELFF
TRBV6-2/TRBV6-3 | CASSYGGTDTGELFF
TRBV5-4 | CASSLQAGGSTDTQYF
TRBV5-4 | CASSPPPDRGTGELFF
TRBV24-1 | CATSDYPGTGELFF
TRBV20-1 | CSARLGGRTGELFF
TRBV5-5 | CASSAQGVKNQPQHF